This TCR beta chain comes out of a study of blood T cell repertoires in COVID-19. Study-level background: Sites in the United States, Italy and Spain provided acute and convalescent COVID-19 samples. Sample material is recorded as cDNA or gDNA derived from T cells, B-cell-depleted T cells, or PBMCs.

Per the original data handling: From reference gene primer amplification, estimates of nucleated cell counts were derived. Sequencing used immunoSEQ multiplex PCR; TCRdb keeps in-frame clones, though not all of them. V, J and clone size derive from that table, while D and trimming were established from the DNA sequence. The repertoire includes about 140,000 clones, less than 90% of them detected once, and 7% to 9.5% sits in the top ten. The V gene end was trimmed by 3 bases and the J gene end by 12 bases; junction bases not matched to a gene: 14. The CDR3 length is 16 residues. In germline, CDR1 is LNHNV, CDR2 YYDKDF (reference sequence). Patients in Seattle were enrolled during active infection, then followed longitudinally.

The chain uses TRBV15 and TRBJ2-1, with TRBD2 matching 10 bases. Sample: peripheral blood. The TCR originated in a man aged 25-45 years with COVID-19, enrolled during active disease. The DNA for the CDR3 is TGTGCCACCAGCAGGGGAAGCGGGAGGGCCCGCCGGGGGCAGTTCTTC. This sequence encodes CATSRGSGRARRGQFF.